Presented here are 5 T cell receptor beta chains from one specimen sequenced in a study of identical twins. TCRdb re-analysed the 5' RACE reads in MiXCR, keeping a single row per CDR3 protein. This sample yields about 730,000 distinct CDR3 sequences, of which less than 25% are seen a single time; around 4.4% belongs to the top ten. These data also featured in a second study, about T cells expressing NK-cell markers.

The sequenced sample was PBMCs. The receptors shown here come from a woman aged 18-29 years in good health.

The CDR3: CASTSGVYGYTF. The CDR3, as DNA: TGTGCCAGCACTTCAGGGGTTTACGGCTACACCTTC. J is TRBJ1-2 and V is TRBV12-3 or TRBV12-4, with D tentatively TRBD1 (6 bases). This CDR3 is built from 12 residues. V lost 7 bases and J lost 8, with 14 bases in between.

V gene TRBV12-3 or TRBV12-4 combines with J gene TRBJ2-7; 8 positions match TRBD2. This CDR3 contains 13 residues. With V trimmed by 7 bases and J by 9 bases, 11 bases remained unmatched. CDR3 region: CASTSGRALVQYF. DNA for the CDR3: TGTGCCAGCACCTCCGGGAGGGCCCTCGTGCAGTACTTC.

This sequence joins TRBV4-2 and TRBJ2-7; 9 nucleotides line up with TRBD2. Germline V gene sequence: CDR1 LGHNA, CDR2 YNFKEQ. V was pared by 0 bases and J by 4 bases, with 7 bases of the junction left unmatched. There are 16 residues in the CDR3. CDR3 amino acids: CASSQDRGGGNYEQYF. In DNA form, the CDR3 reads TGTGCCAGCAGCCAAGACCGCGGGGGGGGAAATTACGAGCAGTACTTC.

This clonotype was found a few times. V and J are TRBV5-1 and TRBJ1-2; no definite D call. This CDR3 comprises 14 residues. Germline assignment: CDR1 SGHRS and CDR2 YFSETQ. The germline V and J ends were trimmed by 4 bases and 6 bases, with 16 bases remaining between them. The CDR3 protein is CASSSGSIPNGYTF. CDR3 DNA: TGCGCCAGCAGCAGCGGGAGTATACCTAATGGCTACACCTTC.

The V gene is TRBV20-1, the J gene TRBJ2-3, with D perhaps matching TRBD1 or TRBD2 (5 bases each). With 4 bases removed from V and 1 base from J, the gap between germline ends came to 15 bases. This CDR3 is 15 amino acids long. CDR1 is DFQATT and CDR2 is SNEGSKA in the germline V gene (reference sequence). The CDR3 DNA reads as TGCAGTGCTAACGGTGACGGGGCGGGCACAGATACGCAGTATTTT. It translates to CSANGDGAGTDTQYF.